A single sample is the source of the 4 T cell receptor beta chains below, sequenced in a study of shared clonotypes between healthy human individuals. The protocol was immunoSEQ multiplex PCR, while the TCRdb copy is restricted to in-frame clones and leaves out a portion. The table lists fewer than 1.6 million clones, 98% to 99% of them singletons. The sequencing sample was made of naive CD4+ T cells sorted from blood. Subset: CD45RA+ positively selected. These receptors originate from a man aged 25 to 40 in good health.

V is TRBV13 and J is TRBJ2-1; TRBD2 might be the D (6 bases). Trimming left V 5 bases short and J 2 bases short, with 19 bases between. This CDR3 is 17 amino acids long. Germline CDR1 is PRHDT and CDR2 is FYEKMQ (reference sequence). CDR3 nucleotide sequence: TGTGCCAGCAGCGCCCTGGGGACTCCTACAACCTACAATGAGCAGTTCTTC. Its translation: CASSALGTPTTYNEQFF.

The chain links TRBV29-1 to TRBJ2-7; D might be TRBD1 (5 bases). The CDR3 is 13 residues long. Between the trimmed V and J ends, which lost 7 bases and 7 bases, there was a span of 20 bases. Germline V gene lookup returns CDR1 SQVTM and CDR2 ANQGSEA. The CDR3 nucleotides read TGCAGCGCATGCTTGGACATCTCCCTGGAGCAGTACTTC. It yields the protein CSACLDISLEQYF.

This chain connects TRBV5-5 to TRBJ2-7, with TRBD2 identical over 14 bases. Germline assignment: CDR1 SGHKS and CDR2 YYEKEE (reference sequence). This CDR3 is 17 amino acids long. V was pared by 2 bases and J by 3 bases, with 7 bases of the junction left unmatched. The CDR3: CASSFGTSGRGYYEQYF. The CDR3 DNA reads as TGTGCCAGCAGCTTTGGGACTAGCGGGAGAGGGTACTACGAGCAGTACTTC.

V usage is TRBV18 and J usage is TRBJ2-3, with 13 nucleotides matching TRBD2. Germline lookup yields CDR1 KGHSH and CDR2 LQKENI. This CDR3 is built from 17 residues. V dropped 6 bases and J dropped 2; count of bases not matched to a gene: 8. CDR3 sequence (DNA): TGTGCCAGCTCTCGGGGACTAGCGGGAATCGACACAGATACGCAGTATTTT. Its translation is CASSRGLAGIDTDTQYF.